What follows describes a single TCR beta chain. The antigen is unknown. The data belong to a study of T cell repertoires in cytomegalovirus infection. Study-wide points: Ex vivo, HLA-C-restricted CMV-specific TCR beta clonotypes prevailed over the rest of the response.

One entry per CDR3 protein results from TCRdb running MiXCR on the reads. This repertoire shows about 530,000 distinct CDR3 sequences, about 30% found once; its top ten account for about 13%. V shed 3 bases, J shed 7 bases, and the junction held 9 bases outside the gene matches. Per germline, CDR1 GTSNPN and CDR2 SVGIG (reference sequence). The CDR3 runs 14 residues. This clonotype was obtained from a human donor in good health (CMV status not recorded). Some clones in this sample may be carry-over from other donors' samples. This chain joins TRBV30 and TRBJ2-1; 7 bases agree with TRBD2. Sequencing used PBMCs. The CDR3 DNA sequence: TGTGCCTGGAGCCCCGGCGGGAGCGAAAATGAGCAGTTCTTC. This codes for CAWSPGGSENEQFF.